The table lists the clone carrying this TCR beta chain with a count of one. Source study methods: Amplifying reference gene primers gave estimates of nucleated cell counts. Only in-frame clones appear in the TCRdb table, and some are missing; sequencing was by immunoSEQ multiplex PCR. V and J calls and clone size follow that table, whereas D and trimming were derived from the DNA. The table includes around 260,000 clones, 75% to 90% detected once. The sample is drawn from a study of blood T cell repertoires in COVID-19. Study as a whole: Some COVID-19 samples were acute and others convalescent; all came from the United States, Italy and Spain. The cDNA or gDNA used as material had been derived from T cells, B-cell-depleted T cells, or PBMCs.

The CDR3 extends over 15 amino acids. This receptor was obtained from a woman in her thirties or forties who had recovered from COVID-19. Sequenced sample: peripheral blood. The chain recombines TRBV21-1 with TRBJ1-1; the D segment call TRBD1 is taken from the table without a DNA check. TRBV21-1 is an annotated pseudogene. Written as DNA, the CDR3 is TGTGCCAGCAGCAATCCGGACAGGATGAACACTGAAGCTTTCTTT. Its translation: CASSNPDRMNTEAFF.